A single sample gave rise to the 25 T cell receptor beta chains below, sequenced in a study of T cells in Graves' hyperthyroidism and ophthalmopathy. The CDR3 regions of TCR beta were amplified from RNA transcripts. In the first-round RT-PCR of the TCR CDR3, the HTBI primer set was used. TCRdb independently ran MiXCR on the multiplex PCR reads; one entry per CDR3 protein. The sample lists 560,000 or so distinct CDR3 sequences, roughly 50% occurring once. Sequences were obtained from peripheral blood or thyroid tissue (not recorded which). The receptors derive from a young woman with Graves' hyperthyroidism.

The chain uses TRBV2 and TRBJ2-5; 9 bases fit TRBD1. This CDR3 has 15 residues. Germline CDR1 reads SNHLY; CDR2 reads FYNNEI. J gave up 3 bases and V 7 bases, and 9 bases lay outside the gene matches. The CDR3 bases are TGTGCCAGCAAAGGGGACAGGGTCAAGGAAGAGACCCAGTACTTC. Protein sequence: CASKGDRVKEETQYF. The entire variable domain, with the rest obtained from reference TRBV2 and TRBJ2-5, is as follows: EPEVTQTPSHQVTQMGQEVILRCVPISNHLYFYWYRQILGQKVEFLVSFYNNEISEKSEIFDDQFSVERPDGSNFTLKIRSTKLEDSAMYFCASKGDRVKEETQYFGPGTRLLVL.

The V gene is TRBV11-2, the J gene TRBJ1-4; D unresolved. This CDR3 has 14 amino acids. CDR1 is SGHAT and CDR2 is FQNNGV in the germline V gene. The V gene lost 2 bases and the J gene lost 1 base, with 5 bases spanning the gap. The CDR3 is CASSLSITNEKLFF. The CDR3 DNA reads TGTGCCAGCAGCTTAAGTATAACTAATGAAAAACTGTTTTTT.

The chain carries TRBV29-1 and TRBJ2-7, with 7 bases that match TRBD2. Germline V gives CDR1 SQVTM, CDR2 ANQGSEA. The CDR3 has 15 amino acids. V gave up 2 bases and J gave up 4 bases; unmatched junction bases: 11. CDR3 sequence (DNA): TGCAGCGTTGAAAGGCCCTCGGGAGGCCTATACGAGCAGTACTTC. This codes for CSVERPSGGLYEQYF.

This clonotype has ten or more counts. The chain joins TRBV7-9 to TRBJ2-2; no clear D gene. This CDR3 region has 13 residues. Trimming pared 5 bases from V and 0 bases from J, leaving 4 bases between. Germline V lookup: CDR1 SEHNR, CDR2 FQNEAQ (reference sequence). DNA for the CDR3: TGTGCCAGCAGCACACCGAACACCGGGGAGCTGTTTTTT. Translation gives CASSTPNTGELFF.

A remark on this clonotype: A much larger clonotype is one base distant, so this may be a read error. The chain carries TRBV7-2 and TRBJ2-6; maybe TRBD1 (5 bases). Germline V gene sequence: CDR1 SGHTA, CDR2 FQGNSA. The CDR3 contains 18 residues. The chain's CDR3 is CASSLAAQADSGANGLTF. DNA for the CDR3: TGTGCCAGCAGCTTAGCGGCGCAGGCCGACTCTGGGGCCAACGGCCTGACTTTC.

This clonotype was found many times. The chain joins TRBV29-1 to TRBJ2-5; a possible D gene is TRBD2 (5 bases). The CDR3 sequence is 10 residues long. Germline CDR1 is SQVTM and CDR2 is ANQGSEA. V lost 4 bases and J 5 bases, leaving 5 bases between the germline ends. The CDR3 nucleotides are TGCAGCGTTGCGGGGGAGACCCAGTACTTC. It codes for CSVAGETQYF.

V gene TRBV2 combines with J gene TRBJ2-7, with 8 nucleotides matching TRBD1. The germline V gene encodes CDR1 SNHLY and CDR2 FYNNEI. This CDR3 has 14 amino acids. Trimming at V came to 4 bases and at J to 6 bases, leaving 8 bases not matched to a gene. The CDR3 region has the DNA TGTGCCAGCAGTGGACAGGGGCGGCCTCGCGAGCAGTACTTC. Protein: CASSGQGRPREQYF.

This clonotype was detected only once. The genes are TRBV15 and TRBJ1-4; the D is unclear. The germline V and J ends were trimmed by 1 base and 0 bases, with 12 bases remaining between them. The CDR3 loop spans 17 amino acids. Germline V gives CDR1 LNHNV, CDR2 YYDKDF (reference sequence). In DNA, the CDR3 is TGTGCCACCAGCAGAGGGGTCGGGAGCGCAACTAATGAAAAACTGTTTTTT. It translates to CATSRGVGSATNEKLFF.

This clonotype came up a few times. The chain has TRBV10-3 and TRBJ2-7; 7 nucleotides align to TRBD1. Unmatched junction bases numbered 9, after V lost 10 bases and J lost 0 bases. Germline V gene lookup returns CDR1 ENHRY and CDR2 SYGVKD. The length of the CDR3 is 14 residues. The CDR3 DNA reads TGTGCCAGCAGGGCCGGGACAGCCTCCTACGAGCAGTACTTC. Translating it yields CASRAGTASYEQYF.

For this clonotype: The missing conserved phenylalanine or tryptophan at the end of this CDR3 makes a read error likely. The DNA is left out, because the CDR3 cannot be placed on it with certainty; the CDR3 is given as TCRdb lists it. The chain links TRBV2 to TRBJ1-6; the table calls TRBD1, which could not be checked here. The length of the CDR3 is 8 amino acids, counting both ends. Germline-derived CDR1 and CDR2 are SNHLY and FYNNEI. Here the CDR3 reads CASSADSR.

There are a few counts of this clonotype. This chain uses TRBV2 with TRBJ1-4; D is unresolved. Germline CDR1 SNHLY, CDR2 FYNNEI. V was trimmed by 7 bases and J by 4 bases, leaving 19 bases between them. This CDR3 comprises 16 residues. The CDR3 region is CASTILSSGYNEKLFF. CDR3 DNA sequence: TGTGCCAGCACCATCTTGAGCTCGGGGTATAATGAAAAACTGTTTTTT. Based on the CDR3 plus reference TRBV2 and TRBJ1-4, the full variable domain is EPEVTQTPSHQVTQMGQEVILRCVPISNHLYFYWYRQILGQKVEFLVSFYNNEISEKSEIFDDQFSVERPDGSNFTLKIRSTKLEDSAMYFCASTILSSGYNEKLFFGSGTQLSVL.

This clonotype was counted many times. V usage is TRBV15 and J usage is TRBJ2-2; the match to TRBD2 covers 7 bases. The V segment lost 1 base and the J segment 7 bases; nucleotides outside the gene matches: 6. This CDR3 contains 15 residues. Germline CDR1 LNHNV, CDR2 YYDKDF (reference sequence). The CDR3 DNA reads TGTGCCACCAGCAGAGCGTCGGGAGGCGGCGGGGAGCTGTTTTTT. Its protein is CATSRASGGGGELFF.

The table lists this clonotype with a few counts. V and J are TRBV5-6 and TRBJ2-1, with D tentatively TRBD2 (5 bases). This CDR3 region has 14 residues. With 4 bases removed from V and 8 bases from J, the gap between germline ends came to 16 bases. CDR1 is SGHDT, CDR2 YYEEEE, per germline. The DNA for the CDR3 is TGTGCCAGCAGCGATGGACGGTTGGAGGATGAGCAGTTCTTC. Translated: CASSDGRLEDEQFF.

The V and J genes are TRBV19 and TRBJ2-5; D is unresolved. The V and J ends lost 3 bases and 4 bases respectively, with 12 bases between them. Germline V gene data show CDR1 as LNHDA and CDR2 as SQIVND (reference sequence). The CDR3 runs 14 residues. In nucleotides, the CDR3 is TGTGCCAGTAGTATTGGGTACCCCCGAGAGACCCAGTACTTC. Its protein is CASSIGYPRETQYF.

The CDR3, as DNA: TGCAGTGCAAGACTAGCGGAGGGCCCCGAGCAGTACTTC. Its protein product is CSARLAEGPEQYF. The chain has TRBV20-1 and TRBJ2-7; 9 bases map to TRBD2. V dropped 6 bases and J dropped 6; count of bases not matched to a gene: 9. This CDR3 comprises 13 residues. CDR1 and CDR2 from the germline V gene are DFQATT and SNEGSKA (reference sequence).

Ten or more counts support this clonotype. The chain combines TRBV2 with TRBJ1-2; tentatively, D is TRBD1 (6 bases). Trimming took off 6 bases at V and 3 bases at J, with 14 bases between the two ends. The germline V gene has CDR1 SNHLY and CDR2 FYNNEI. This CDR3 is 14 amino acids long. The CDR3 spells CASRSGQSYYGYTF. The CDR3 DNA reads as TGTGCCAGCAGGTCCGGACAGTCTTACTATGGCTACACCTTC. Full variable domain (outside the CDR3, taken from reference TRBV2 and TRBJ1-2): EPEVTQTPSHQVTQMGQEVILRCVPISNHLYFYWYRQILGQKVEFLVSFYNNEISEKSEIFDDQFSVERPDGSNFTLKIRSTKLEDSAMYFCASRSGQSYYGYTFGSGTRLTVV.

This clonotype has at least ten counts. The J gene is TRBJ2-7, the V gene TRBV7-9, with a possible D match to TRBD1 (6 bases). The length of the CDR3 is 13 residues. Trimming cost V 6 bases and J 5 bases, with 14 bases left between them. Germline-derived CDR1 and CDR2 are SEHNR and FQNEAQ (reference sequence). The CDR3 region is CASRTSGVDEQYF. Written as DNA, the CDR3 is TGTGCCAGCAGAACCTCAGGGGTGGACGAGCAGTACTTC.

This clonotype was observed a handful of times. The chain combines TRBV7-9 with TRBJ2-7; 9 bases are a match to TRBD2. Trimming removed 6 bases from V and 6 bases from J; junction bases left unmatched: 12. Germline lookup yields CDR1 SEHNR and CDR2 FQNEAQ (reference sequence). CDR3 length equals 15 residues. The CDR3 DNA follows: TGTGCCAGCAGTCTTAGTAGCGGGAGCTTTTCCGAGCAGTACTTC. It encodes CASSLSSGSFSEQYF.

On this clonotype itself: This could be a read error, since a much larger clone is one nucleotide away. The chain has TRBV2 and TRBJ1-3; weak D call: TRBD1 (5 bases). Between the trimmed V and J ends, which lost 8 bases and 2 bases, there was a span of 13 bases. The CDR3 runs to 14 residues. Germline-derived CDR1 and CDR2 are SNHLY and FYNNEI. The CDR3 is CASGPRGAGNTIYF. CDR3 sequence (DNA): TGTGCCAGCGGTCCCCGGGGGGCTGGAAACACCATATATTTT.

J is TRBJ1-1 and V is TRBV7-9; D not certain. The CDR3 is made up of 14 amino acids. V lost 5 bases and J 4 bases, leaving 14 bases between the germline ends. In germline, CDR1 is SEHNR, CDR2 FQNEAQ (reference sequence). The CDR3 loop is CASSTSYTFTEAFF. CDR3 coding DNA: TGTGCCAGCAGCACGAGCTACACGTTCACTGAAGCTTTCTTT. The variable domain in full, with the rest retrieved from reference TRBV7-9 and TRBJ1-1, is DTGVSQNPRHKITKRGQNVTFRCDPISEHNRLYWYRQTLGQGPEFLTYFQNEAQLEKSRLLSDRFSAERPKGSFSTLEIQRTEQGDSAMYLCASSTSYTFTEAFFGQGTRLTVV.

This clonotype has only one observation. The chain recombines TRBV20-1 with TRBJ1-2, with 9 bases fitting TRBD1. From germline, CDR1 is DFQATT and CDR2 SNEGSKA (reference sequence). The CDR3 covers 13 residues. V lost 4 bases, J lost 4 bases, and 4 bases stayed unmatched. CDR3 in amino acids: CSANTGGLYGYTF. The CDR3 DNA is TGCAGTGCTAACACAGGGGGCCTCTATGGCTACACCTTC.

The chain recombines TRBV11-1 with TRBJ2-7; weak D call: TRBD2 (6 bases). The CDR3 is 13 amino acids. Trimming took off 4 bases at V and 6 bases at J, with 13 bases between the two ends. The germline gives CDR1 SGHAT, CDR2 FQDESV (reference sequence). CDR3: CASSSTGRREQYF. In nucleotides, the CDR3 is TGTGCCAGCAGCTCTACCGGGAGACGCGAGCAGTACTTC.

This clonotype was seen a few times. The CDR3 DNA follows: TGCAGTGCTAGATCAGGGGTTGGGCAGCCCCAGCATTTT. Its translation is CSARSGVGQPQHF. The gene calls are TRBV20-1 and TRBJ1-5, with a tentative D call TRBD1 (6 bases). V shed 2 bases and J shed 7 bases, with 12 bases lying between them. The CDR3 is 13 amino acids. Germline lookup yields CDR1 DFQATT and CDR2 SNEGSKA (reference sequence).

The V gene is TRBV4-2, the J gene TRBJ1-5; no definite D call. V lost 0 bases, J lost 3 bases, and 9 bases lay in between. Germline V CDR1 and CDR2: LGHNA, YNFKEQ. This CDR3 is built from 15 residues. DNA of the CDR3: TGTGCCAGCAGCCAAGATCTATACCTCAATCAGCCCCAGCATTTT. This sequence encodes CASSQDLYLNQPQHF.

As regards this clonotype: Since a much larger clone is just one base distant, this may be a read error. V usage is TRBV7-8 and J usage is TRBJ1-4; 10 bases are shared with TRBD1. The ends lost 5 bases at V and 8 bases at J; junction bases unmatched: 5. This CDR3 has 14 residues. Germline CDR1 SGHVS, CDR2 FQNEAQ. This chain's CDR3 is CASSIDRGREKLFF. CDR3 in DNA: TGTGCCAGCAGCATAGACAGGGGGCGAGAAAAACTGTTTTTT. The full variable domain, completed using reference TRBV7-8 and TRBJ1-4, is GAGVSQSPRYKVAKRGQDVALRCDPISGHVSLFWYQQALGQGPEFLTYFQNEAQLDKSGLPSDRFFAERPEGSVSTLKIQRTQQEDSAVYLCASSIDRGREKLFFGSGTQLSVL.